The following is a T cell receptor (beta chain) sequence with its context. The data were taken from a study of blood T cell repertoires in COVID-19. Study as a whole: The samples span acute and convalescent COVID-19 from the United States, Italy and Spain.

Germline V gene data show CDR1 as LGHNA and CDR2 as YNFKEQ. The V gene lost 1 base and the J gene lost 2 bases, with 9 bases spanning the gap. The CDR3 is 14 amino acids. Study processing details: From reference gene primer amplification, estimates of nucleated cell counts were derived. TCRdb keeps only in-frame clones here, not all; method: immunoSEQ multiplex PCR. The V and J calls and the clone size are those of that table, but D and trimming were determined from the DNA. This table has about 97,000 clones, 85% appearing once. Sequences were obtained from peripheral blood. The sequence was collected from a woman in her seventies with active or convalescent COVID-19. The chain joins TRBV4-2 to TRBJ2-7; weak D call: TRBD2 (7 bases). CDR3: CASSQAGGPYEQYF. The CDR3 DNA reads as TGTGCCAGCAGCCAAGCCGGGGGGCCCTACGAGCAGTACTTC.